This T cell receptor (beta chain) was found in a study of blood T cell repertoires in COVID-19. Across the study: Sites across the United States, Italy and Spain contributed samples from acute and convalescent COVID-19. In each case, the material was cDNA or gDNA derived from T cells, B-cell-depleted T cells, or PBMCs.

With 5 bases clipped from V and 5 bases from J, the junction kept 10 bases outside the gene matches. There are 14 residues in the CDR3. Germline-derived CDR1 and CDR2 are SQVTM and ANQGSEA. Per the original data handling: Counts of nucleated cells, estimated from reference gene primer amplification, were obtained. Measured with immunoSEQ multiplex PCR; TCRdb has only the in-frame clones, and not every one. That table furnishes V, J and clone size, whereas the DNA furnished D and trimming. The table includes some 140,000 clones, about 80% detected once. The source material was peripheral blood. This sequence originates from a human donor in a cohort sampled during active COVID-19. This chain connects TRBV29-1 to TRBJ2-7, with 9 bases matching TRBD2. The chain's CDR3 is CSVIIGVAGDEQYF. CDR3 DNA sequence: TGCAGCGTTATCATCGGGGTAGCGGGGGACGAGCAGTACTTC.